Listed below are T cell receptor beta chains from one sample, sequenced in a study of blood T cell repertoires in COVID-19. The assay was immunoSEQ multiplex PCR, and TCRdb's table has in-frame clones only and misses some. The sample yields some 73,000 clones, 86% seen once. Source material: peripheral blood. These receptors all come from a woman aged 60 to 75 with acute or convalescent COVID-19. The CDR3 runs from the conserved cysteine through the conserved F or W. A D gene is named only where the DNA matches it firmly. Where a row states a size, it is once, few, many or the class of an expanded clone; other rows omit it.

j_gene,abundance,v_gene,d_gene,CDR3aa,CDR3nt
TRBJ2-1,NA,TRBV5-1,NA,CASSLSGSSYNEQFF,TGCGCCAGCAGCTTGTCCGGGAGCTCCTACAATGAGCAGTTCTTC
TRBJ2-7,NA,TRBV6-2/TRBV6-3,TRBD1,CASSGTGSEQYF,TGTGCCAGCAGCGGGACAGGGTCCGAGCAGTACTTC
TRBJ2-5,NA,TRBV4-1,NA,CASSQDNGGPQETQYF,TGCGCCAGCAGCCAAGACAACGGGGGGCCCCAAGAGACCCAGTACTTC
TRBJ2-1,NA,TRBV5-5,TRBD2,CASNNSPLLAATREQFF,TGTGCCAGCAATAATTCGCCGTTGCTAGCGGCAACTAGAGAGCAGTTCTTC
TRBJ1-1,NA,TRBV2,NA,CASRTRLTEAFF,TGTGCCAGCAGAACCAGGCTCACTGAAGCTTTCTTT
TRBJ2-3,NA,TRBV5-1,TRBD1,CASSLVDRGSDAQYF,TGCGCCAGCAGCTTGGTCGACAGGGGAAGCGATGCGCAGTATTTT
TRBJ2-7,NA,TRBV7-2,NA,CASSNPTGVYEQYF,TGTGCCAGCAGCAATCCCACAGGAGTCTACGAGCAGTACTTC
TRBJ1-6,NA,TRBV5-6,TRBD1,CASSRQGASYNSPLHF,TGTGCCAGCAGCCGACAGGGGGCTTCCTATAATTCACCCCTCCACTTT
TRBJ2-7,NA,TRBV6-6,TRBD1,CASTTAPGTGDNEQYF,TGTGCCAGCACCACCGCCCCCGGGACAGGGGACAACGAGCAGTACTTC
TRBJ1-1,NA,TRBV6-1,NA,CASSEALGVPTEAFF,TGTGCCAGCAGTGAAGCGCTCGGGGTACCCACTGAAGCTTTCTTT
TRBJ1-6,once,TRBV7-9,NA,CASSPSNSPLHF,TGTGCCAGCAGCCCGAGTAATTCACCCCTCCACTTT
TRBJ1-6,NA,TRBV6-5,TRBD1,CASSRDRKVPLHF,TGTGCCAGCAGCCGGGACAGGAAGGTTCCCCTCCACTTT
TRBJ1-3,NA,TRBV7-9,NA,CASSPRGSSGNTIYF,TGTGCCAGCAGCCCCCGAGGCAGTTCTGGAAACACCATATATTTT
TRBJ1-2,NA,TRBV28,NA,CASRSTGTNYGYTF,TGTGCCAGCAGGTCTACAGGGACTAACTATGGCTACACCTTC
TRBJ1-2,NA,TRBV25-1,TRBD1,CASSARQGSNYGYTF,TGTGCCAGCAGTGCCCGACAGGGGTCTAACTATGGCTACACCTTC
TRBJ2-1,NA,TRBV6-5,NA,CASSYRGGQGNEQFF,TGTGCCAGCAGTTACAGGGGTGGGCAGGGCAATGAGCAGTTCTTC
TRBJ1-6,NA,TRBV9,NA,CASGGGNSPLHF,TGTGCCAGCGGGGGGGGAAATTCACCCCTCCACTTT
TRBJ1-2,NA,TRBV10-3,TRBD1,CAISDGGYRGLGYGYTF,TGTGCCATCAGTGACGGCGGATACAGGGGGCTGGGATATGGCTACACCTTC
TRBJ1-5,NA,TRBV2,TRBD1,CASRMGQGGQPQHF,TGTGCCAGCAGGATGGGACAGGGGGGCCAGCCCCAGCATTTT
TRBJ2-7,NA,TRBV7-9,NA,CASSLAVGPLGPYEQYF,TGTGCCAGCAGCTTAGCCGTGGGGCCCCTCGGCCCCTACGAGCAGTACTTC
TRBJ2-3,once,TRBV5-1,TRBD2,CASSLGSRGGSTDTQYF,TGCGCCAGCAGCTTGGGTTCCCGGGGGGGAAGCACAGATACGCAGTATTTT
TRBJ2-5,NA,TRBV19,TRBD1,CASSPGQAQETQYF,TGTGCCAGTAGTCCCGGACAGGCGCAAGAGACCCAGTACTTC
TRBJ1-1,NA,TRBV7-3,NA,CASSLTGQANTEAFF,TGTGCCAGCAGCTTAACGGGGCAGGCGAACACTGAAGCTTTCTTT
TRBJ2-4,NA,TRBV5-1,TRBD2,CASSSAGVAKNIQYF,TGCGCCAGCAGCTCCGCGGGGGTGGCCAAAAACATTCAGTACTTC
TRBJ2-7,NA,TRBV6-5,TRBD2,CASRRLAGRNEQYF,TGTGCCAGCAGGAGACTAGCGGGGAGAAACGAGCAGTACTTC
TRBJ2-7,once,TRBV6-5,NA,CASSYSGTSTYEQYF,TGTGCCAGCAGTTACTCCGGGACATCAACCTACGAGCAGTACTTC
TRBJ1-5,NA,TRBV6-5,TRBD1,CASRKQGNSNQPQHF,TGTGCCAGCAGAAAACAGGGGAATAGCAATCAGCCCCAGCATTTT
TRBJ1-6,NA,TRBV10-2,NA,CASSEAQNNSPLHF,TGCGCCAGCAGTGAAGCACAGAATAATTCACCCCTCCACTTT